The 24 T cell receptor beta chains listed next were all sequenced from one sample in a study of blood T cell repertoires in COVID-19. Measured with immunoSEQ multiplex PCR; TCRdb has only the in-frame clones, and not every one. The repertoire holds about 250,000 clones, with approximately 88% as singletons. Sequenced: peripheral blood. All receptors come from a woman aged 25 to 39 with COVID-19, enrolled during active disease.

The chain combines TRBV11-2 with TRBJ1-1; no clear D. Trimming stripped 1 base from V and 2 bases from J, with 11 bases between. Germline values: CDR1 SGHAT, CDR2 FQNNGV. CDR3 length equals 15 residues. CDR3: CASSLAVRHNTEAFF. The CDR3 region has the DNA TGTGCCAGCAGCTTAGCGGTTCGTCATAACACTGAAGCTTTCTTT.

CDR3 sequence: CASSVWAPGQGNTEAFF. CDR3 coding DNA: TGTGCCAGCAGTGTTTGGGCACCGGGACAGGGGAACACTGAAGCTTTCTTT. The chain has TRBV2 and TRBJ1-1, with 9 bases identical to TRBD1. Trimming cost V 4 bases and J 1 base; bases outside gene matches: 10. The V gene's germline CDR1 is SNHLY and CDR2 FYNNEI. CDR3 length: 17 residues. Drawing the rest from reference TRBV2 and TRBJ1-1, the complete variable domain is EPEVTQTPSHQVTQMGQEVILRCVPISNHLYFYWYRQILGQKVEFLVSFYNNEISEKSEIFDDQFSVERPDGSNFTLKIRSTKLEDSAMYFCASSVWAPGQGNTEAFFGQGTRLTVV.

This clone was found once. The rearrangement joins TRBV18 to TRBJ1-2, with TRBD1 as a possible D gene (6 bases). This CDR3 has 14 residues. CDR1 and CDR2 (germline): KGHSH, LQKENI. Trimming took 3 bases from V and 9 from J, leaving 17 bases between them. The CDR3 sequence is CASSPGGGGRSYTF. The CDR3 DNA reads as TGTGCCAGCTCACCGGGCGGGGGCGGAAGGAGCTACACCTTC.

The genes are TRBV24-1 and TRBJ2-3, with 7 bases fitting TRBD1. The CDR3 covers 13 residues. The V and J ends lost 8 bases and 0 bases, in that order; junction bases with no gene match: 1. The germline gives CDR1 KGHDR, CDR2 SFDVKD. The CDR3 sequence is CATMGQSTDTQYF. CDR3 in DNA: TGTGCCACCATGGGACAGAGCACAGATACGCAGTATTTT.

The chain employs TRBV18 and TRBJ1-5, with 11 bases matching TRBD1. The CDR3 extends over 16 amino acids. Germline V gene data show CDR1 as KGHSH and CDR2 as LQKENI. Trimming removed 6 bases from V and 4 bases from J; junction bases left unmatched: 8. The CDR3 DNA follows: TGTGCCAGCTCCATAGGACAGGGGGCACTAAATCAGCCCCAGCATTTT. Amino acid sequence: CASSIGQGALNQPQHF.

DNA of the CDR3: TGTGCCAGCAGCTTCGGTGACAGGGAAGAAAAACTGTTTTTT. Its translation is CASSFGDREEKLFF. The chain combines TRBV7-9 with TRBJ1-4, with 7 bases identical to TRBD1. CDR1 is SEHNR and CDR2 is FQNEAQ in the germline V gene (reference sequence). Losses at the gene ends were 3 bases for V and 8 bases for J; bases not matched to a gene: 6. The CDR3 is 14 amino acids.

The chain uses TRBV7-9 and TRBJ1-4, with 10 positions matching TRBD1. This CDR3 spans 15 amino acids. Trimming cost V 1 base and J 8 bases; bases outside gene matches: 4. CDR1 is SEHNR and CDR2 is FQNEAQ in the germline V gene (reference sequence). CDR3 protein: CASSLGDRGGEKLFF. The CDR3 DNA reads TGTGCCAGCAGCTTAGGGGACAGGGGAGGGGAAAAACTGTTTTTT.

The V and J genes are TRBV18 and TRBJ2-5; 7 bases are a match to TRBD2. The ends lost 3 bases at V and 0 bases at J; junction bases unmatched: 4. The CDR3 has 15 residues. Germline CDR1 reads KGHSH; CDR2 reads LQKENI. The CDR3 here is CASSPMGGDQETQYF. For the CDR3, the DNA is TGTGCCAGCTCACCGATGGGGGGGGACCAAGAGACCCAGTACTTC.

The CDR3, as DNA: TGTGCCAGCAGCGGGGACAGACTAGTAAATTCACCCCTCCACTTT. Protein product: CASSGDRLVNSPLHF. The chain combines TRBV7-2 with TRBJ1-6; 7 bases are a match to TRBD1. Germline V gene lookup returns CDR1 SGHTA and CDR2 FQGNSA. With V trimmed by 5 bases and J by 7 bases, 8 bases remained unmatched. This CDR3 region has 15 residues.

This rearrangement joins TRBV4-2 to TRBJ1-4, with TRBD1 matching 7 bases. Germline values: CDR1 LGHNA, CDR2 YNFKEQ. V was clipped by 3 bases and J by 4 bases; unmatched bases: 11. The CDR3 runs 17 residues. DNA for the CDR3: TGTGCCAGCAGCCAGGAGTACCCGGGACAGAATAATGAAAAACTGTTTTTT. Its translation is CASSQEYPGQNNEKLFF.

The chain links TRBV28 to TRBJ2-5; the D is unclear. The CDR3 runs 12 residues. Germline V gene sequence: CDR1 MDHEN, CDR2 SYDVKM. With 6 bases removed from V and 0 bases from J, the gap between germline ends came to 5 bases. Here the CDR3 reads CASSRNQETQYF. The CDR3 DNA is TGTGCCAGCAGCCGTAACCAAGAGACCCAGTACTTC.

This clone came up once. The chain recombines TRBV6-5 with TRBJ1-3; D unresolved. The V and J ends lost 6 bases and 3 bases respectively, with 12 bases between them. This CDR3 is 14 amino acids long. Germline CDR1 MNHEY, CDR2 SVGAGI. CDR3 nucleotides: TGTGCCAGCAGGCCCCCATCAGGTGGAAACACCATATATTTT. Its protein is CASRPPSGGNTIYF.

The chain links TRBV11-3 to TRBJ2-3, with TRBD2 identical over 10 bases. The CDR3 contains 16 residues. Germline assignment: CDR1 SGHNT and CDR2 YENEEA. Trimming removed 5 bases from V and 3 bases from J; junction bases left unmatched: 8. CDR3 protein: CASSQPSGSWTDTQYF. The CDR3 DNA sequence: TGTGCCAGCAGCCAGCCTAGCGGGAGTTGGACAGATACGCAGTATTTT.

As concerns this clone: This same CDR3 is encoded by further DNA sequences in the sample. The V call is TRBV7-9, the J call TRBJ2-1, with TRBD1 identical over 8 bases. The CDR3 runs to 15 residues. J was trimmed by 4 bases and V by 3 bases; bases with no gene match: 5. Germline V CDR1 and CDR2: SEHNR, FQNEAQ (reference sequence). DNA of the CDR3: TGTGCCAGCAGCTTGGGCCAGGGGGCTTACAATGAGCAGTTCTTC. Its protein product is CASSLGQGAYNEQFF. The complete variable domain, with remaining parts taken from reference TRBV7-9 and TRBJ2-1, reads DTGVSQNPRHKITKRGQNVTFRCDPISEHNRLYWYRQTLGQGPEFLTYFQNEAQLEKSRLLSDRFSAERPKGSFSTLEIQRTEQGDSAMYLCASSLGQGAYNEQFFGPGTRLTVL.

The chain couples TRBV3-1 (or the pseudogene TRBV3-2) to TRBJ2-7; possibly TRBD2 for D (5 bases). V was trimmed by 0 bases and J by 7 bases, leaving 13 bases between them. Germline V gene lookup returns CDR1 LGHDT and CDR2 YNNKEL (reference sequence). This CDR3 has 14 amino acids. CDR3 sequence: CASSQEGGPREQYF. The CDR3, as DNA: TGTGCCAGCAGCCAAGAGGGCGGGCCTAGGGAGCAGTACTTC.

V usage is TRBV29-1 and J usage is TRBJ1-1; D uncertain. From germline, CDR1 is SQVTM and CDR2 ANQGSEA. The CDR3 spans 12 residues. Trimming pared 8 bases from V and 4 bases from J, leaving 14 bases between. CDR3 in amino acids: CSFAATSTEAFF. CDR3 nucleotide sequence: TGCAGCTTCGCGGCCACTAGCACTGAAGCTTTCTTT.

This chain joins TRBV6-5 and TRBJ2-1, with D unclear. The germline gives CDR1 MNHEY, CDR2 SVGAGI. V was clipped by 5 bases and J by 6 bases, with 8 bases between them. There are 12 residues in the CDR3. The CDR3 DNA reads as TGTGCCAGCAGTCAAACAAGCAATGAGCAGTTCTTC. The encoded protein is CASSQTSNEQFF.

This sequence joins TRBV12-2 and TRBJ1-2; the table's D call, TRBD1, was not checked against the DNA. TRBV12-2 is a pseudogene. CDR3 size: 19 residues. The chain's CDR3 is CASRLSQQIRDRRHYGYTF. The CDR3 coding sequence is TGTGCAAGTCGCTTATCACAGCAGATCCGGGACAGGCGACACTATGGCTACACCTTC.

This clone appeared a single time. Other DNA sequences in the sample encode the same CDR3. As DNA, the CDR3 is TGTGCCAGTAGTATGGGCAGGAGCAATCAGCCCCAGCATTTT. Encoded protein: CASSMGRSNQPQHF. The chain recombines TRBV19 with TRBJ1-5; no definite D call. The V gene's germline CDR1 is LNHDA and CDR2 SQIVND (reference sequence). This CDR3 spans 14 amino acids. Trimming stripped 3 bases from V and 1 base from J, with 7 bases between.

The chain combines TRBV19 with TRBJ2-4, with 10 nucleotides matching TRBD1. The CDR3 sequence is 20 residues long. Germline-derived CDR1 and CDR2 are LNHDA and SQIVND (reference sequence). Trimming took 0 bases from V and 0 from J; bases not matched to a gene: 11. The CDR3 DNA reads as TGTGCCAGTAGTATAGAGAGGCCGGGACAGGGGACACTAGCCAAAAACATTCAGTACTTC. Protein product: CASSIERPGQGTLAKNIQYF. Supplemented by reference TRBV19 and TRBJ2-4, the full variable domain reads DGGITQSPKYLFRKEGQNVTLSCEQNLNHDAMYWYRQDPGQGLRLIYYSQIVNDFQKGDIAEGYSVSREKKESFPLTVTSAQKNPTAFYLCASSIERPGQGTLAKNIQYFGAGTRLSVL.

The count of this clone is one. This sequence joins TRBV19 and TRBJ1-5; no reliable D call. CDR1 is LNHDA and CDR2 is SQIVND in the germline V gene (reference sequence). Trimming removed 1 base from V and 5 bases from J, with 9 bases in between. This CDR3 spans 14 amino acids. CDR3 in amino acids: CASSIGQKYQPQHF. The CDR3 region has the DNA TGTGCCAGTAGTATAGGGCAGAAGTATCAGCCCCAGCATTTT.

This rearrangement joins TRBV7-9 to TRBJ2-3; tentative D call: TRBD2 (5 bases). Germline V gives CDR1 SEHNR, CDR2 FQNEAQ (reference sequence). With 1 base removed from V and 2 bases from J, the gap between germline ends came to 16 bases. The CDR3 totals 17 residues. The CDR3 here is CASSLGAERGLTDTQYF. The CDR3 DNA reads TGTGCCAGCAGCTTAGGGGCGGAGCGAGGGCTCACAGATACGCAGTATTTT. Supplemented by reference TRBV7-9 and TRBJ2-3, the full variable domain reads DTGVSQNPRHKITKRGQNVTFRCDPISEHNRLYWYRQTLGQGPEFLTYFQNEAQLEKSRLLSDRFSAERPKGSFSTLEIQRTEQGDSAMYLCASSLGAERGLTDTQYFGPGTRLTVL.

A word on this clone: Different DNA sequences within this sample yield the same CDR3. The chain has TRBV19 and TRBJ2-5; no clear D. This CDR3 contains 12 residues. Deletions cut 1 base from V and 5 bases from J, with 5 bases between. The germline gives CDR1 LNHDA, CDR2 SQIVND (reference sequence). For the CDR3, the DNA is TGTGCCAGTAGTATAGCCGGGGAGACCCAGTACTTC. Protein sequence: CASSIAGETQYF.

The CDR3 loop is CASSLFPLGQGYSPLHF. The DNA of the CDR3 is TGTGCCAGCAGCTTGTTCCCATTGGGACAGGGTTATTCACCCCTCCACTTT. The genes are TRBV7-2 and TRBJ1-6, with 9 bases lining up with TRBD1. The junction had 11 bases not matched to a gene; V was cut back by 3 bases and J by 8 bases. The CDR3 sequence is 17 residues long. Germline V gives CDR1 SGHTA, CDR2 FQGNSA.